This passage covers 28 T cell receptor beta chains from one sample sequenced in a study of radiotherapy plus CTLA-4 blockade in lung cancer. The assay was immunoSEQ multiplex PCR, and TCRdb's table has in-frame clones only and misses some. Counted here are roughly 75,000 clones, 84% occurring once; the ten biggest clones make up 0.79%. The material sequenced was peripheral blood, taken from a patient treated with radiotherapy plus ipilimumab. The receptor set was obtained from a human donor with non-small cell lung cancer who had stable disease on radiotherapy plus ipilimumab.

The V and J genes are TRBV28 and TRBJ2-7; 7 nucleotides agree with TRBD1. Germline V gene sequence: CDR1 MDHEN, CDR2 SYDVKM. The length of the CDR3 is 15 residues. With 7 bases clipped from V and 0 bases from J, the junction kept 9 bases outside the gene matches. The CDR3 DNA is TGTGCCAGCACCTCCCCCGCAGGGGGCTCCTACGAGCAGTACTTC. The encoded protein is CASTSPAGGSYEQYF.

The chain is built from TRBV25-1 and TRBJ1-1; D call uncertain. The CDR3 has 13 amino acids. CDR1 is MGHDK and CDR2 is SYGVNS in the germline V gene. Trimming cost V 3 bases and J 0 bases, with 5 bases left between them. CDR3: CASSDGMNTEAFF. In DNA, the CDR3 is TGTGCCAGCAGTGACGGGATGAACACTGAAGCTTTCTTT. The complete variable domain, with remaining parts taken from reference TRBV25-1 and TRBJ1-1, reads EADIYQTPRYLVIGTGKKITLECSQTMGHDKMYWYQQDPGMELHLIHYSYGVNSTEKGDLSSESTVSRIRTEHFPLTLESARPSHTSQYLCASSDGMNTEAFFGQGTRLTVV.

The J gene is TRBJ2-3, the V gene TRBV9; D uncertain. The V gene's germline CDR1 is SGDLS and CDR2 YYNGEE. V was cut by 2 bases and J by 0 bases, with 4 bases left in between. This CDR3 comprises 13 residues. CDR3 loop: CASSVSSTDTQYF. Here the CDR3 DNA reads TGTGCCAGCAGCGTCTCGAGCACAGATACGCAGTATTTT.

The rearrangement uses TRBV29-1 and TRBJ2-3; D ambiguous. Germline values: CDR1 SQVTM, CDR2 ANQGSEA. CDR3 length equals 14 residues. Between the trimmed V and J ends, which lost 3 bases and 4 bases, there was a span of 14 bases. The CDR3 loop reads CSVDLGNPSDTQYF. CDR3 coding DNA: TGCAGCGTTGATTTGGGGAATCCCTCAGATACGCAGTATTTT.

This clone showed up just a few times. The chain employs TRBV9 and TRBJ1-2; no definite D call. Trimming left V 0 bases short and J 4 bases short, with 10 bases between. Germline CDR1 reads SGDLS; CDR2 reads YYNGEE. The CDR3 has 14 residues. The CDR3 sequence is CASSVEGVSYGYTF. The CDR3 DNA reads as TGTGCCAGCAGCGTAGAAGGCGTGAGCTATGGCTACACCTTC.

The chain recombines TRBV4-1 with TRBJ2-1; a weak D match, TRBD2 (5 bases). Germline V gives CDR1 MGHRA, CDR2 YSYEKL. The CDR3 sequence is 17 residues long. V shed 2 bases and J shed 0 bases, with 14 bases lying between them. CDR3 residues: CASSQWAEEVSYNEQFF. As DNA, the CDR3 is TGCGCCAGCAGCCAATGGGCGGAGGAGGTCTCCTACAATGAGCAGTTCTTC.

This chain joins TRBV4-1 and TRBJ2-7; unclear D gene. Trimming removed 1 base from V and 3 bases from J, with 7 bases in between. CDR3 size: 13 residues. Germline lookup yields CDR1 MGHRA and CDR2 YSYEKL. CDR3 sequence reads: CASSQGQIYEQYF. As DNA, the CDR3 is TGCGCCAGCAGCCAAGGACAAATCTACGAGCAGTACTTC.

This rearrangement joins TRBV5-1 to TRBJ2-4, with D maybe TRBD2 (6 bases). Per germline, CDR1 SGHRS and CDR2 YFSETQ. Trimming left V 0 bases short and J 0 bases short, with 13 bases between. The CDR3 sequence is 17 residues long. The CDR3 DNA reads as TGCGCCAGCAGCTTGGATCCTTCGGGGGTAGCCAAAAACATTCAGTACTTC. It codes for CASSLDPSGVAKNIQYF.

Written as DNA, the CDR3 is TGTGCCAGCAGCTTGGTGGTAGGGTTCCCTGAAGCTTTCTTT. Translated: CASSLVVGFPEAFF. The chain couples TRBV5-6 to TRBJ1-1; D is undetermined. Looked up from germline, CDR1 is SGHDT and CDR2 is YYEEEE. The CDR3 loop spans 14 amino acids. Trimming left V 0 bases short and J 6 bases short, with 12 bases between.

By its share, this clone is medium-sized (0.01 to 0.1%). The J gene is TRBJ2-7, the V gene TRBV28; the match to TRBD2 covers 7 bases. The trim removed 6 bases at V and 0 bases at J, leaving 5 bases unmatched. The germline CDR1 and CDR2 sequences are MDHEN and SYDVKM. This CDR3 comprises 14 residues. The CDR3 region is CASRASGASYEQYF. The CDR3 DNA is TGTGCCAGCAGAGCCAGCGGGGCCTCCTACGAGCAGTACTTC.

The J gene is TRBJ2-2, the V gene TRBV7-8; D uncertain. The germline V gene encodes CDR1 SGHVS and CDR2 FQNEAQ. V was cut by 3 bases and J by 5 bases, with 4 bases left in between. The CDR3 covers 12 residues. The DNA for the CDR3 is TGTGCCAGCAGCTTTGTTACCGGGGAGCTGTTTTTT. It yields the protein CASSFVTGELFF. The whole variable domain, remainder taken from reference TRBV7-8 and TRBJ2-2, is GAGVSQSPRYKVAKRGQDVALRCDPISGHVSLFWYQQALGQGPEFLTYFQNEAQLDKSGLPSDRFFAERPEGSVSTLKIQRTQQEDSAVYLCASSFVTGELFFGEGSRLTVL.

The genes are TRBV5-6 and TRBJ1-2; 11 bases fit TRBD1. V dropped 4 bases and J dropped 4; count of bases not matched to a gene: 9. The germline V gene encodes CDR1 SGHDT and CDR2 YYEEEE. The CDR3 is made up of 16 amino acids. CDR3 protein: CASSGTGGAAGYGYTF. The CDR3, as DNA: TGTGCCAGCAGCGGGACAGGGGGGGCCGCGGGCTATGGCTACACCTTC.

V usage is TRBV30 and J usage is TRBJ2-5; no definite D call. Germline-derived CDR1 and CDR2 are GTSNPN and SVGIG (reference sequence). Trimming took off 5 bases at V and 9 bases at J, with 16 bases between the two ends. This CDR3 has 12 residues. CDR3 DNA: TGTGCCTGGCACACTCCAGCGCGCCCCCAGTACTTC. Residues: CAWHTPARPQYF.

This clone was detected only once. V usage is TRBV6-1 and J usage is TRBJ2-3; 12 nucleotides match TRBD2. The V segment lost 7 bases and the J segment 6 bases; nucleotides outside the gene matches: 8. The CDR3 is made up of 15 amino acids. CDR1 is MNHNS, CDR2 SASEGT, per germline. The chain's CDR3 is CASTPLAGGDDTQYF. For the CDR3, the DNA is TGTGCCAGCACCCCACTAGCGGGGGGCGATGATACGCAGTATTTT.

The CDR3 DNA sequence: TGTGCCAGCAGCACCTTTACGGATTCACCCCTCCACTTT. Protein sequence: CASSTFTDSPLHF. V usage is TRBV5-6 and J usage is TRBJ1-6; D gene unclear. The V end lost 4 bases, the J end lost 8 bases, and 10 bases lay between the germline ends. The CDR3 has 13 residues. Germline CDR1 reads SGHDT; CDR2 reads YYEEEE.

The chain employs TRBV13 and TRBJ2-1; no firm D call. This CDR3 has 19 residues. The germline gives CDR1 PRHDT, CDR2 FYEKMQ (reference sequence). Trimming cost V 5 bases and J 2 bases, with 25 bases left between them. The CDR3 nucleotides read TGTGCCAGCAGCCTGATGAATTGGGCAGCGACCGATGCCTACAATGAGCAGTTCTTC. Its translation: CASSLMNWAATDAYNEQFF. Based on the CDR3 plus reference TRBV13 and TRBJ2-1, the full variable domain is AAGVIQSPRHLIKEKRETATLKCYPIPRHDTVYWYQQGPGQDPQFLISFYEKMQSDKGSIPDRFSAQQFSDYHSELNMSSLELGDSALYFCASSLMNWAATDAYNEQFFGPGTRLTVL.

The CDR3, as DNA: TGTGCCAGCAGTACAGCCGATGAGCAGTTCTTC. It codes for CASSTADEQFF. This sequence joins TRBV6-4 and TRBJ2-1; no reliable D call. Germline V gene data show CDR1 as MRHNA and CDR2 as SNTAGT. Trimming cost V 5 bases and J 8 bases, with 7 bases left between them. This CDR3 contains 11 residues.

The gene calls are TRBV30 and TRBJ1-6; 9 positions agree with TRBD1. Per the germline V gene, CDR1 is GTSNPN and CDR2 is SVGIG (reference sequence). The CDR3 covers 16 residues. With 8 bases clipped from V and 7 bases from J, the junction kept 15 bases outside the gene matches. In nucleotides, the CDR3 is TGTGCCCGCAGCCTCTACGGGACAGGGCTAAATTCACCCCTCCACTTT. Amino acid sequence: CARSLYGTGLNSPLHF.

The V gene is TRBV4-1, the J gene TRBJ2-7; D is possibly TRBD2 (6 bases). The germline V and J ends were trimmed by 4 bases and 1 base, with 11 bases remaining between them. From germline, CDR1 is MGHRA and CDR2 YSYEKL. The CDR3 contains 14 residues. The CDR3 protein is CASSRGGSSYEQYF. In DNA form, the CDR3 reads TGCGCCAGCAGCCGTGGGGGGTCGTCCTACGAGCAGTACTTC.

The chain carries TRBV5-6 and TRBJ1-1; 7 bases are shared with TRBD1. The CDR3 has 13 amino acids. Trimming at V came to 4 bases and at J to 6 bases, leaving 6 bases not matched to a gene. CDR1 SGHDT and CDR2 YYEEEE come from the germline V gene. This CDR3 is CASSKTGVAEAFF. For the CDR3, the DNA is TGTGCCAGCAGCAAAACAGGGGTTGCTGAAGCTTTCTTT.

This rearrangement joins TRBV19 to TRBJ1-6, with 9 nucleotides matching TRBD1. CDR1 and CDR2 (germline): LNHDA, SQIVND (reference sequence). The CDR3 is 15 residues long. Germline trimming cut 5 bases from V and 7 bases from J; bases unmatched to any gene: 6. In DNA, the CDR3 is TGTGCCAGTAGTCCCCCCGGGACAGGGAATTCACCCCTCCACTTT. The encoded protein is CASSPPGTGNSPLHF.

CDR3 amino acids: CASSGTGTYSNQPQHF. CDR3 nucleotides: TGTGCCAGCAGTGGGACCGGGACCTATAGCAATCAGCCCCAGCATTTT. The rearrangement joins TRBV27 to TRBJ1-5; tentatively, D is TRBD1 (5 bases). V was shortened by 5 bases and J by 0 bases, with 14 bases between the two germline ends. Looked up from germline, CDR1 is MNHEY and CDR2 is SMNVEV (reference sequence). This CDR3 is built from 16 residues.

The V gene is TRBV6-1, the J gene TRBJ2-1; maybe TRBD1 (5 bases). Between the trimmed V and J ends, which lost 6 bases and 6 bases, there was a span of 18 bases. The CDR3 totals 15 residues. Germline CDR1 is MNHNS and CDR2 is SASEGT. This CDR3 is CASRVRVGRLNEQFF. CDR3 DNA: TGTGCCAGCAGGGTCAGGGTGGGTCGGCTCAATGAGCAGTTCTTC.

The CDR3 region has the DNA TGTGCCACCAGCAGCCTAAGGGTACGGACTGGGGAGACCCAGTACTTC. This codes for CATSSLRVRTGETQYF. The chain carries TRBV15 and TRBJ2-5; D is perhaps TRBD2 (5 bases). The germline V gene has CDR1 LNHNV and CDR2 YYDKDF (reference sequence). This CDR3 is 16 amino acids long. Trimming removed 3 bases from V and 5 bases from J, with 19 bases in between.

The chain has TRBV28 and TRBJ2-7; D is undetermined. The V end was cut by 4 bases, the J end by 0 bases, with 4 bases between. The CDR3 totals 12 residues. Germline CDR1 and CDR2: MDHEN and SYDVKM. In DNA, the CDR3 is TGTGCCAGCAGTTGGAGCTCCTACGAGCAGTACTTC. It is translated as CASSWSSYEQYF.

The sample holds one count of this clone. The V call is TRBV4-1, the J call TRBJ1-2; tentatively, D is TRBD1 (6 bases). CDR1 and CDR2 (germline): MGHRA, YSYEKL. The CDR3 has 14 residues. Deletions cut 0 bases from V and 7 bases from J, with 12 bases between. Here the CDR3 DNA reads TGCGCCAGCAGCCAAGAAAGGGGGAGGGGTGGCTACACCTTC. Protein: CASSQERGRGGYTF.

This rearrangement joins TRBV18 to TRBJ1-2, with D uncertain. Germline V gene data show CDR1 as KGHSH and CDR2 as LQKENI. V dropped 3 bases and J dropped 3 bases, with 8 bases sitting between them. The CDR3 loop spans 13 amino acids. The CDR3: CASSPQTDYGYTF. The CDR3 nucleotides are TGTGCCAGCTCACCGCAGACCGACTATGGCTACACCTTC.

The rearrangement links TRBV15 to TRBJ2-3, with 13 positions matching TRBD2. The CDR3 is 18 amino acids. Germline CDR1 and CDR2: LNHNV and YYDKDF (reference sequence). V lost 0 bases and J lost 0; bases outside the gene matches: 3. The CDR3 reads CATSRELAGGPSTDTQYF. For the CDR3, the DNA is TGTGCCACCAGCAGAGAACTAGCGGGAGGGCCTAGCACAGATACGCAGTATTTT.